This T cell receptor (beta chain) derives from a study of T cell repertoires in cytomegalovirus infection. Study summary: From public TCR beta signatures came an indication of both CMV infection and matching HLA type.

This clonotype was recorded once. The antigen remains undetermined. A single record per CDR3 protein comes from TCRdb applying MiXCR to the reads. The data contain about 740,000 distinct CDR3 sequences, approximately 34% of them singletons. Study-wide results and caveats: Cumulated frequencies of public TCR beta families served to identify carriers of CMV plus the relevant HLA. CMV-specific HLA-C-restricted TCR beta clonotypes dominated the ex vivo response.

Germline V gene lookup returns CDR1 MGHRA and CDR2 YSYEKL. The CDR3 has 16 amino acids. The V end lost 0 bases, the J end lost 8 bases, and 18 bases lay between the germline ends. This TCR was sampled from a human donor in good health (CMV status not recorded). Some clones in this sample may be carry-over from other donors' samples. V usage is TRBV4-1 and J usage is TRBJ2-3; perhaps TRBD1 as D (6 bases). The sample taken for sequencing was PBMCs. The CDR3 loop reads CASSQDRGTAPGTQYF. The CDR3 DNA reads as TGCGCCAGCAGCCAAGATAGGGGGACGGCCCCAGGTACGCAGTATTTT.